A single sample gave rise to the 26 T cell receptor beta chains below, sequenced in a study of T cells in Graves' hyperthyroidism and ophthalmopathy. Amplified TCR beta CDR3 regions came from RNA transcripts. The HTBI set primed first-round TCR CDR3 RT-PCR. In TCRdb, the multiplex PCR reads were re-called with MiXCR into one record per CDR3 protein. The repertoire includes hundreds of thousands of distinct CDR3 sequences, roughly 15% of them detected once, and about a tenth sits in the top ten. The sample was blood. These receptors were obtained from a woman younger than 35 with Graves' hyperthyroidism.

This clonotype was found many times. This chain links TRBV28 with TRBJ1-2; tentatively, D is TRBD1 (5 bases). V was trimmed by 2 bases and J by 4 bases, leaving 11 bases between them. The CDR3 loop spans 14 amino acids. Germline V gene lookup returns CDR1 MDHEN and CDR2 SYDVKM. CDR3 sequence reads: CASSLASDSYGYTF. CDR3 sequence (DNA): TGTGCCAGCAGTTTAGCATCAGACAGCTATGGCTACACCTTC.

In its sample, this clonotype was seen many times. The rearrangement uses TRBV27 and TRBJ2-2; D might be TRBD2 (5 bases). Trimming removed 1 base at V and 0 bases at J, with 6 bases between. The CDR3 has 15 amino acids. Germline assignment: CDR1 MNHEY and CDR2 SMNVEV (reference sequence). CDR3 in DNA: TGTGCCAGCAGTTTATTCGGGACGAACACCGGGGAGCTGTTTTTT. Amino acids: CASSLFGTNTGELFF.

This clonotype was detected a few times. A much larger clone is a single base away; this may be a read error. V and J are TRBV28 and TRBJ2-1; the match to TRBD2 covers 7 bases. The CDR3 contains 19 residues. The V gene's germline CDR1 is MDHEN and CDR2 SYDVKM. CDR3 sequence reads: CACSSPSAGEPGWYNEQFF. CDR3 nucleotides: TGTGCCTGCAGCTCTCCATCGGCGGGAGAACCCGGGTGGTACAATGAGCAGTTCTTC.

This clonotype showed up many times. V and J are TRBV6-2 or TRBV6-3 and TRBJ2-1, with D uncertain. V dropped 2 bases and J dropped 8 bases, with 10 bases sitting between them. Germline V gene lookup returns CDR1 MNHEY and CDR2 SVGEGT. CDR3 length: 13 residues. The CDR3: CASSYAGMDEQFF. CDR3 in DNA: TGTGCCAGCAGTTACGCTGGGATGGATGAGCAGTTCTTC.

Notes on this clonotype: A read error may be the cause here, since a much bigger clone is one base away. The chain employs TRBV18 and TRBJ2-3; tentatively, D is TRBD1 (7 bases). This CDR3 spans 15 amino acids. Germline V CDR1 and CDR2: KGHSH, LQKENI. The CDR3 bases are TGTGCCAGCTCCTTCAGGGGGGCACGCACAAATACGCAGTATTTT. Protein sequence: CASSFRGARTNTQYF.

Comments on this clonotype: This sequence may be a read error, since a much larger clone differs from it by one base. The chain combines TRBV12-3 or TRBV12-4 with TRBJ1-5; D might be TRBD1 (5 bases). The CDR3 has 15 residues. DNA for the CDR3: TGTACCAGCAGTTTAGACAGACATAGCAATCAGCCCCAGCATTTT. Translating it yields CTSSLDRHSNQPQHF.

Worth noting for this clonotype: Just one base apart from a much larger clone, this may be a read error. This chain links TRBV20-1 with TRBJ2-1; TRBD2 agrees at 16 bases. This CDR3 comprises 15 residues. Germline CDR1 is DFQATT and CDR2 is SNEGSKA (reference sequence). CDR3 DNA sequence: TGCGGTGCTAGAGGAGGGACTAGCGGGAGGGCTGAGCAGTTCTTC. Translation: CGARGGTSGRAEQFF.

The sample holds many counts of this clonotype. The CDR3 DNA follows: TGTGCCAGCAGTGAAACGTACGAGCAGTACTTC. Its translation: CASSETYEQYF. This chain joins TRBV6-1 and TRBJ2-7; no clear D gene. V lost 2 bases and J lost 4, with 3 bases in between. Germline loops: CDR1 MNHNS, CDR2 SASEGT. The CDR3 runs 11 residues.

The chain uses TRBV6-2 or TRBV6-3 and TRBJ2-1; the match to TRBD2 covers 7 bases. The length of the CDR3 is 15 residues. Germline trimming cut 8 bases from V and 0 bases from J; bases unmatched to any gene: 7. CDR1 and CDR2 from the germline V gene are MNHEY and SVGEGT. In nucleotides, the CDR3 is TGTGCCAGCGATTTGGGGGGGAGCTCCTACAATGAGCAGTTCTTC. It encodes CASDLGGSSYNEQFF.

J is TRBJ2-4 and V is TRBV11-3; maybe TRBD1 (5 bases). V lost 0 bases, J lost 0 bases, and 9 bases lay in between. The CDR3 length is 16 residues. Germline lookup yields CDR1 SGHNT and CDR2 YENEEA. This chain's CDR3 is CASSLEPGLAKNIQYF. CDR3 bases: TGTGCCAGCAGCTTAGAGCCAGGGCTAGCCAAAAACATTCAGTACTTC.

The chain carries TRBV20-1 and TRBJ1-1; D is unresolved. The germline gives CDR1 DFQATT, CDR2 SNEGSKA (reference sequence). This CDR3 has 13 residues. The CDR3 is CSPRTAGNTEAFF. The CDR3 coding sequence is TGCTCCCCGAGGACGGCAGGGAACACTGAAGCTTTCTTT.

A few counts support this clonotype. V gene TRBV6-2 or TRBV6-3 combines with J gene TRBJ2-7; D is perhaps TRBD1 (5 bases). Germline V gene data show CDR1 as MNHEY and CDR2 as SVGEGT. CDR3 size: 15 residues. V was shortened by 6 bases and J by 0 bases, with 15 bases between the two germline ends. CDR3 region: CASSRAGPLSYEQYF. In DNA, the CDR3 is TGTGCCAGCAGCCGCGCAGGGCCTCTCTCCTACGAGCAGTACTTC.

Concerning this clonotype: Given a much more abundant clone one base away, this may be a read error. The V and J genes are TRBV30 and TRBJ2-5; D gene unclear. This CDR3 comprises 12 residues. Per the germline V gene, CDR1 is GTSNPN and CDR2 is SVGIG (reference sequence). Here the CDR3 DNA reads TGTGCCTGGACTTCAAAGCAAGAGACCCGGTACTTC. This sequence encodes CAWTSKQETRYF.

This clonotype was observed at least ten times. The chain employs TRBV27 and TRBJ2-2; D remains unclear. This CDR3 region has 14 residues. Trimming left V 6 bases short and J 4 bases short, with 12 bases between. Germline V gives CDR1 MNHEY, CDR2 SMNVEV (reference sequence). This CDR3 reads CASSEELSTGELFF. DNA of the CDR3: TGTGCCAGCAGCGAAGAGCTGAGCACCGGGGAGCTGTTTTTT.

The chain is built from TRBV9 and TRBJ1-3; D ambiguous. The CDR3 sequence is 15 residues long. V was pared by 0 bases and J by 0 bases, with 7 bases between. CDR1 is SGDLS and CDR2 is YYNGEE in the germline V gene. CDR3 in DNA: TGTGCCAGCAGCGTAGGGACTTTCTCTGGAAACACCATATATTTT. Protein sequence: CASSVGTFSGNTIYF.

This clonotype was seen a few times. The chain has TRBV4-3 and TRBJ2-3; D may be TRBD1 or TRBD2 (5 bases each). The germline V gene encodes CDR1 LGHNA and CDR2 YSLEER. The length of the CDR3 is 16 residues. Trimming took 0 bases from V and 4 from J, leaving 14 bases between them. This chain's CDR3 is CASSQDRARGADTQYF. The CDR3 nucleotides read TGCGCCAGCAGCCAAGACCGGGCCCGGGGCGCAGATACGCAGTATTTT.

This clonotype was picked up many times. The J gene is TRBJ2-3, the V gene TRBV20-1; weak D call: TRBD2 (6 bases). V lost 1 base to trimming and J lost 6 bases, with 17 bases between them. The germline CDR1 and CDR2 sequences are DFQATT and SNEGSKA (reference sequence). The CDR3 sequence is 15 residues long. CDR3 DNA: TGCAGTGCTAGAGCCATGGGGACTGATTGGGATACGCAGTATTTT. This codes for CSARAMGTDWDTQYF.

This clonotype occurred a few times. The chain has TRBV20-1 and TRBJ2-2; a possible D gene is TRBD1 (6 bases). Looked up from germline, CDR1 is DFQATT and CDR2 is SNEGSKA (reference sequence). V dropped 2 bases and J dropped 4 bases, with 14 bases sitting between them. This CDR3 region has 15 residues. CDR3 in amino acids: CSARFNKGGTGELFF. In DNA form, the CDR3 reads TGCAGTGCTAGATTCAACAAAGGGGGCACCGGGGAGCTGTTTTTT.

This clonotype was seen repeatedly, ten times or more. V usage is TRBV7-9 and J usage is TRBJ2-1; possible D gene TRBD1, 6 bases. Trimming removed 5 bases at V and 7 bases at J, with 21 bases between. Germline V CDR1 and CDR2: SEHNR, FQNEAQ (reference sequence). The CDR3 loop spans 16 amino acids. The CDR3 region has the DNA TGTGCCAGCAGCGCCATGATGACACCTCAGGGGAATGAGCAGTTCTTC. Translation: CASSAMMTPQGNEQFF.

The chain joins TRBV28 to TRBJ2-7, with D possibly TRBD2 on 5 matching bases. Germline CDR1 reads MDHEN; CDR2 reads SYDVKM. The CDR3 is 13 residues long. Trimming took 4 bases from V and 6 from J, leaving 13 bases between them. The CDR3: CASSSRLASEQYF. The CDR3 nucleotides are TGTGCCAGCAGTTCCCGATTAGCGAGCGAGCAGTACTTC. The entire variable domain, with the rest obtained from reference TRBV28 and TRBJ2-7, is as follows: DVKVTQSSRYLVKRTGEKVFLECVQDMDHENMFWYRQDPGLGLRLIYFSYDVKMKEKGDIPEGYSVSREKKERFSLILESASTNQTSMYLCASSSRLASEQYFGPGTRLTVT.

This clonotype was counted between two and nine times. The J gene is TRBJ2-1, the V gene TRBV7-8; 7 bases align to TRBD2. Per the germline V gene, CDR1 is SGHVS and CDR2 is FQNEAQ. V shed 4 bases, J shed 5 bases, and the junction held 8 bases outside the gene matches. The CDR3 runs to 15 residues. The DNA of the CDR3 is TGTGCCAGCAGCTATATTCCGGGACTAAACAATGAGCAGTTCTTC. Encoded protein: CASSYIPGLNNEQFF.

This clonotype was detected only a few times. V and J are TRBV14 and TRBJ2-3; 10 bases align to TRBD2. This CDR3 has 17 residues. V shed 1 base and J 5 bases; nucleotides not matched to a gene: 9. Per germline, CDR1 SGHDN and CDR2 FVKESK. CDR3 in amino acids: CASSQVVGTSARDTQYF. CDR3 in DNA: TGTGCCAGCAGCCAAGTTGTCGGGACTAGCGCACGAGATACGCAGTATTTT. The entire variable domain, with the rest obtained from reference TRBV14 and TRBJ2-3, is as follows: EAGVTQFPSHSVIEKGQTVTLRCDPISGHDNLYWYRRVMGKEIKFLLHFVKESKQDESGMPNNRFLAERTGGTYSTLKVQPAELEDSGVYFCASSQVVGTSARDTQYFGPGTRLTVL.

The CDR3 sequence: CSVPEEGSGELFF. The DNA of the CDR3 is TGCAGCGTTCCCGAAGAGGGGTCCGGGGAGCTGTTTTTT. This rearrangement joins TRBV29-1 to TRBJ2-2; tentatively, D is TRBD1 or TRBD2 (5 bases each). Germline V gene sequence: CDR1 SQVTM, CDR2 ANQGSEA. The CDR3 runs 13 residues. Trimming pared 5 bases from V and 6 bases from J, leaving 13 bases between.

This clonotype was found many times. This sequence joins TRBV16 and TRBJ1-2, with D unclear. This CDR3 comprises 15 residues. Trimming cost V 4 bases and J 5 bases, with 17 bases left between them. Germline V gives CDR1 KGHSY, CDR2 FQNENV. CDR3 loop: CASSPPGGLEYGYTF. The CDR3 DNA reads TGTGCCAGCAGCCCTCCAGGTGGATTGGAGTATGGCTACACCTTC.

This clonotype turned up a few times. The V call is TRBV6-1, the J call TRBJ1-2; tentatively, D is TRBD1 (6 bases). This CDR3 has 13 residues. The ends were cut back, 10 bases at V and 8 bases at J, with 20 bases in the middle. Looked up from germline, CDR1 is MNHNS and CDR2 is SASEGT. The CDR3 here is CAIRGLVDGGYTF. As DNA, the CDR3 is TGTGCCATCCGGGGGCTGGTTGACGGCGGCTACACCTTC.

This clonotype appeared many times. This chain connects TRBV7-6 to TRBJ2-3, with D hard to call. CDR1 SGHVS and CDR2 FNYEAQ come from the germline V gene. The CDR3 covers 16 residues. V was pared by 5 bases and J by 0 bases, with 15 bases between. The CDR3 is CASSTTRTASTDTQYF. The DNA for the CDR3 is TGTGCCAGCAGCACCACTCGGACGGCTAGCACAGATACGCAGTATTTT.